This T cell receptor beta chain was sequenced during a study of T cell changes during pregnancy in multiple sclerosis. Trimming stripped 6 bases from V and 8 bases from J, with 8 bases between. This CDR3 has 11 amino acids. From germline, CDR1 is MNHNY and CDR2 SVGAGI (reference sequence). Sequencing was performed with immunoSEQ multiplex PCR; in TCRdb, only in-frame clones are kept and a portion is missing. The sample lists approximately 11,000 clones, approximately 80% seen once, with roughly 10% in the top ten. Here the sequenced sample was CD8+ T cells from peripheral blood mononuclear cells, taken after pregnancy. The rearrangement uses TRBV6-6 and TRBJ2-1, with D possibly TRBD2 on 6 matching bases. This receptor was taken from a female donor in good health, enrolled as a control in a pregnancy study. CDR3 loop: CASSSGDEQFF. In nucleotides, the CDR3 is TGTGCCAGCAGCTCGGGAGATGAGCAGTTCTTC.